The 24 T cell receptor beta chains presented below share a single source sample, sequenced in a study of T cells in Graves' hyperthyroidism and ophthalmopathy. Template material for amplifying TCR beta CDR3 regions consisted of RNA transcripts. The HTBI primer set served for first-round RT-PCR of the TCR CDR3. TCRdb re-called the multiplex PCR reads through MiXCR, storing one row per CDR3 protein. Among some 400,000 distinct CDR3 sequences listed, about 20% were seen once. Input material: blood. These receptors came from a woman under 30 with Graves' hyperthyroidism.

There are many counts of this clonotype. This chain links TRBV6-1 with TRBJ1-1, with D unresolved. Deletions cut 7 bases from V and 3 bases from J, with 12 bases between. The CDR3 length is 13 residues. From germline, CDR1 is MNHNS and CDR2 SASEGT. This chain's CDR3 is CASTVPWYTEAFF. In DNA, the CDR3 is TGTGCCAGCACTGTCCCGTGGTACACTGAAGCTTTCTTT.

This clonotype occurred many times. The CDR3 bases are TGTGCCAGCAGCTCTCCTTTGGAAGGGGTCGCTTTCTTT. Its protein is CASSSPLEGVAFF. This chain connects TRBV7-8 to TRBJ1-1; TRBD1 might be the D (5 bases). Germline values: CDR1 SGHVS, CDR2 FQNEAQ. With 4 bases removed from V and 11 bases from J, the gap between germline ends came to 17 bases. CDR3 length: 13 residues.

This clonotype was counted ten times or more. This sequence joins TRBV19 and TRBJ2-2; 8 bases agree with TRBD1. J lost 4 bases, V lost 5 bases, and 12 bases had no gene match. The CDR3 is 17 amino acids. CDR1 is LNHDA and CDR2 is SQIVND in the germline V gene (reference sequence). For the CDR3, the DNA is TGTGCCAGTAGTTTCACCAAAGGACAGGGACGCACCGGGGAGCTGTTTTTT. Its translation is CASSFTKGQGRTGELFF. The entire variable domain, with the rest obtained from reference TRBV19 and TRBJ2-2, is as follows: DGGITQSPKYLFRKEGQNVTLSCEQNLNHDAMYWYRQDPGQGLRLIYYSQIVNDFQKGDIAEGYSVSREKKESFPLTVTSAQKNPTAFYLCASSFTKGQGRTGELFFGEGSRLTVL.

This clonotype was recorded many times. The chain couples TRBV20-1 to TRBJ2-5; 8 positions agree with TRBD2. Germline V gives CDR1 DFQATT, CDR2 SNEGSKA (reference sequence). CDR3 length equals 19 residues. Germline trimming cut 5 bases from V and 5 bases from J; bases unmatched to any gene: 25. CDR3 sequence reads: CSAANEMRPPGGRDETQYF. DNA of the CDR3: TGCAGTGCTGCAAACGAGATGAGACCCCCGGGGGGGCGGGACGAGACCCAGTACTTC.

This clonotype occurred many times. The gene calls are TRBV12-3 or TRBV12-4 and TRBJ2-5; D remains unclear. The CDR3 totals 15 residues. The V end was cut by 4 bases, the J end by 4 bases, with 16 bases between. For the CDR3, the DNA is TGTGCCAGCAGTTCCTTCCCGAGTTCGGGAGAGACCCAGTACTTC. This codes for CASSSFPSSGETQYF.

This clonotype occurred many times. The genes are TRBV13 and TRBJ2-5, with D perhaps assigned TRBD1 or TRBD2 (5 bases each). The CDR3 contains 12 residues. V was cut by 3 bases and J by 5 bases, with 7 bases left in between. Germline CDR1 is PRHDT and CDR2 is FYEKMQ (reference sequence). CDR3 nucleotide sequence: TGTGCCAGCAGCTTTTGGGGGGAGACCCAGTACTTC. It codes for CASSFWGETQYF.

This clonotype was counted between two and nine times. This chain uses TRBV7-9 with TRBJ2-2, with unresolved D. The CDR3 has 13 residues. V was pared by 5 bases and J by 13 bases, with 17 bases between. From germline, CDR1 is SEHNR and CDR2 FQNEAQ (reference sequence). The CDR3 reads CASSPDGQHALFF. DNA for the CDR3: TGTGCCAGCAGCCCCGATGGGCAGCATGCGCTGTTTTTT.

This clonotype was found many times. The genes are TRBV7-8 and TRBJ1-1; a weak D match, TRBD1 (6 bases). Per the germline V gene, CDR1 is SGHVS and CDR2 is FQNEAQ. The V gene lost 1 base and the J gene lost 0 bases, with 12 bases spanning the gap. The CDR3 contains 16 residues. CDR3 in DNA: TGTGCCAGCAGCTTAGTTGGGGGCGCGATGAACACTGAAGCTTTCTTT. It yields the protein CASSLVGGAMNTEAFF.

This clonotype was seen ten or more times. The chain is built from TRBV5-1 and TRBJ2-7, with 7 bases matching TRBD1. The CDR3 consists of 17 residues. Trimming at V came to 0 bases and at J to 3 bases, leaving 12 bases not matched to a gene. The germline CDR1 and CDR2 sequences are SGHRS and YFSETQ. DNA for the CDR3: TGCGCCAGCAGCTTGGGGACCCTAGACAGGGAAGGCTACGAGCAGTACTTC. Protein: CASSLGTLDREGYEQYF.

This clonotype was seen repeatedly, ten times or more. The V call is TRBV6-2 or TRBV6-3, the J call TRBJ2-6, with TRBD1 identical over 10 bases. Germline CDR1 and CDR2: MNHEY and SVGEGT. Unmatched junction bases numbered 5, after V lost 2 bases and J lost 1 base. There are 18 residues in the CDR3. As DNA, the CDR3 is TGTGCCAGCAGTTACGGGACAGGGGAACGGTCTGGGGCCAACGTCCTGACTTTC. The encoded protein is CASSYGTGERSGANVLTF.

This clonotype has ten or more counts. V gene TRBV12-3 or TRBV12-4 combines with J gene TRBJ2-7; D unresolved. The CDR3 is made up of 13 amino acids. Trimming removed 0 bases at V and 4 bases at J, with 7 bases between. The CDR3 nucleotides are TGTGCCAGCAGTTTAGCTATGGGTTACGAGCAGTACTTC. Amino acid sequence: CASSLAMGYEQYF.

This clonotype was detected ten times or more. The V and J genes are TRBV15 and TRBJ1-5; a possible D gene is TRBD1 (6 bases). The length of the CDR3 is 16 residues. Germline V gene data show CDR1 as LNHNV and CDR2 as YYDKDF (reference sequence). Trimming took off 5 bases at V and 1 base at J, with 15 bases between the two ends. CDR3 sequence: CATSPGTISSNQPQHF. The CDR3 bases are TGTGCCACCAGCCCCGGGACAATCTCGAGCAATCAGCCCCAGCATTTT.

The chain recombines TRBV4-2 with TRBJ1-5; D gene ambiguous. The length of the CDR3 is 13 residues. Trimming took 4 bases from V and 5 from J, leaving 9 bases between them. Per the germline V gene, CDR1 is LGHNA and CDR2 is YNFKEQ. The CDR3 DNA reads TGTGCCAGCAGCCTTCTCCCTGATCAGCCCCAGCATTTT. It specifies CASSLLPDQPQHF.

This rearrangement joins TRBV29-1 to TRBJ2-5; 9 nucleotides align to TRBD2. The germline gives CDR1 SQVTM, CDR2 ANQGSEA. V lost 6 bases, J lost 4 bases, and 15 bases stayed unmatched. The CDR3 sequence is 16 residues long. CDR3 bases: TGCAGCGTCTGGTCCTCGGGGGCGGGGGGGGCAGAGACCCAGTACTTC. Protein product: CSVWSSGAGGAETQYF.

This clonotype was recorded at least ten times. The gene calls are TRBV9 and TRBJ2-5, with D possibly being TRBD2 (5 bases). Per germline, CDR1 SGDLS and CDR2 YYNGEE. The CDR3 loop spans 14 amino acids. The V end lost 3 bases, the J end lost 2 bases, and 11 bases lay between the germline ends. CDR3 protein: CASSARDKQETQYF. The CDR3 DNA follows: TGTGCCAGCAGCGCCCGGGATAAACAAGAGACCCAGTACTTC.

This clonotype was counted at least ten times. This CDR3 reads CSVLGPAVGKGFF. CDR3 DNA sequence: TGCAGCGTTTTAGGGCCAGCGGTGGGTAAAGGTTTCTTT. The gene calls are TRBV29-1 and TRBJ1-1; D is ambiguous. Germline values: CDR1 SQVTM, CDR2 ANQGSEA. V was pared by 5 bases and J by 13 bases, with 23 bases between. This CDR3 spans 13 amino acids.

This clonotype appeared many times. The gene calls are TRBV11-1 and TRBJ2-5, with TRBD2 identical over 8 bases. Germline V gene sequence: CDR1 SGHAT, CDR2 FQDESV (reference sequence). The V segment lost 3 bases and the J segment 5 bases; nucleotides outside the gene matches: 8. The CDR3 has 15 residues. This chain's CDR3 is CASSLFGTRGETQYF. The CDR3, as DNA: TGTGCCAGCAGCTTGTTTGGGACTAGAGGGGAGACCCAGTACTTC.

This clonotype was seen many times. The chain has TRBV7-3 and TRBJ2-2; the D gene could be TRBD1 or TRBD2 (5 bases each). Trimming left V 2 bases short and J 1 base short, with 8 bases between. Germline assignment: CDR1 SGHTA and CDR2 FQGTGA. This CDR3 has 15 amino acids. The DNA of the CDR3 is TGTGCCAGCAGCTTAGGGGCGGGGAACACCGGGGAGCTGTTTTTT. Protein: CASSLGAGNTGELFF.

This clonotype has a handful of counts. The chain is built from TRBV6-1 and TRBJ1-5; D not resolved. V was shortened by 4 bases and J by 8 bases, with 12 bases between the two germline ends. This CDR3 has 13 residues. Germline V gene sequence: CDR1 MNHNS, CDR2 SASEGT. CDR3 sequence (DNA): TGTGCCAGCAGTGCCATCGACGAGAAGCCCCAGCATTTT. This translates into CASSAIDEKPQHF.

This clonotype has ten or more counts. The CDR3 here is CASTSGRQRPYEQYF. In DNA form, the CDR3 reads TGTGCCAGCACGTCAGGAAGACAGAGACCTTACGAGCAGTACTTC. V and J are TRBV27 and TRBJ2-7; weak D call: TRBD1 (5 bases). The CDR3 runs to 15 residues. Germline CDR1 reads MNHEY; CDR2 reads SMNVEV (reference sequence). Between the trimmed V and J ends, which lost 7 bases and 4 bases, there was a span of 20 bases.

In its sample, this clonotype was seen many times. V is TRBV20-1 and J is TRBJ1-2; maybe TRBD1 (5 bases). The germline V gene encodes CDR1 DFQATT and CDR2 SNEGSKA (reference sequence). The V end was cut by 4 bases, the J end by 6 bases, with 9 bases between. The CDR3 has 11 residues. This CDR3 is CSAMGTDGYTF. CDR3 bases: TGCAGTGCTATGGGGACGGATGGCTACACCTTC.

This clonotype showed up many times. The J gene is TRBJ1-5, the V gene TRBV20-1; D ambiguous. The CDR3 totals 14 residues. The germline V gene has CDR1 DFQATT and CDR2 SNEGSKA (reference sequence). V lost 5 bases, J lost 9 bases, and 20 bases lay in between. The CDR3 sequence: CSAPIGPGEGPQHF. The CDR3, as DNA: TGCAGTGCTCCCATAGGCCCCGGGGAGGGGCCCCAGCATTTT.

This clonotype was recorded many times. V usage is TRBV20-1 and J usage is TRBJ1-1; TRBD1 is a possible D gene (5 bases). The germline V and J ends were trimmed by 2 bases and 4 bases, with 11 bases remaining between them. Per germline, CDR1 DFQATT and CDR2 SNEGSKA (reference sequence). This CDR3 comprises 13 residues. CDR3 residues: CSARRGGGTEAFF. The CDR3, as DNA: TGCAGTGCTAGACGGGGGGGGGGCACTGAAGCTTTCTTT.

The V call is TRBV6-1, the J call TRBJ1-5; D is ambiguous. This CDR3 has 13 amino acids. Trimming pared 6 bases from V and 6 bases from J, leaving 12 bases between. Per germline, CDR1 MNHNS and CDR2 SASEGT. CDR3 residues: CASSATESQPQHF. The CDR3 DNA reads TGTGCCAGCAGCGCGACGGAAAGTCAGCCCCAGCATTTT.